This TCR beta chain is from a study of blood T cells in healthy people across ages. Using a J-beta primer mix together with a sample-barcoded 5' primer, a second PCR was run for roughly 7 to 11 cycles. Every sample gave at least 3 million paired-end reads containing CDR3. TCRdb called the 5' RACE reads again in MiXCR, with one record for every CDR3 protein. The table lists roughly 790,000 distinct CDR3 sequences, roughly two fifths of them singletons. There are 15 residues in the CDR3. Losses at the gene ends were 0 bases for V and 3 bases for J; bases not matched to a gene: 4. The germline V gene encodes CDR1 SGHVS and CDR2 FQNEAQ. Per sample, no less than 5 micrograms of total RNA were extracted.

The sequenced sample consisted of blood. The origin of this receptor is a woman aged 55-70 years in good health. The chain joins TRBV7-8 to TRBJ2-7, with 8 positions matching TRBD1. The CDR3 DNA is TGTGCCAGCAGCTTAGCATCCGGACAGGGCTACGAGCAGTACTTC. Its translation is CASSLASGQGYEQYF.